This TCR beta chain was retrieved from a study of PD-1 blockade in classical Hodgkin lymphoma (dated by TCRdb to the early 2020s). Concerning the study at large: Nivolumab dosing was 3 mg/kg intravenously every 2 weeks, continuing until either disease progression or unacceptable toxicity. To define a peripheral blood immune signature of response to PD-1 blockade in classical Hodgkin lymphoma, the study combined TCR beta sequencing with CyTOF.

Genomic DNA was extracted with the Qiagen DNeasy kit from unsorted PBMCs and from negatively selected CD4+ and CD8+ fractions. TCR beta CDR3 regions were subjected to amplification by immunoSEQ multiplex PCR with primers that anneal to V and J segments. Amplification bias was minimized using a synthetic immune receptor repertoire, and residual bias was removed computationally after sequencing. Under the source paper's analysis protocol: Repertoire diversity was quantified as the Shannon entropy index using custom Python scripts. Unsorted, CD4+ and CD8+ repertoires were analyzed separately, except for combined analyses in which CD4+ and CD8+ sequences were merged in silico. Clonal expansion was defined as a frequency increase of at least 2-fold after treatment compared with C1D1, and clones undetected at baseline were assigned a pseudocount of 0.5. Clones with 0 or 1 copy at C1D1 were defined as singleton clones, while clones with 2 or more copies were defined as non-singleton clones. Clones expanded in unsorted samples were assigned a CD4+, CD8+ or unknown annotation through matching of protein sequences in sorted samples from the same patient. Wilcoxon tests on paired samples were used to test changes in diversity from C1D1 to C4D1. Sourced from immuneACCESS, this table was stored by TCRdb with only in-frame sequences that have V and J called. A share of the clones is absent; for the studies checked, an unresolved V gene accounts for under half, and the remainder has no known explanation. The D gene and trimming were derived from the DNA, and the V and J assignments and clone size from that table. The sample table contains approximately 100,000 clones; only one count was recorded for more than 90% of them. Roughly 3% of the sample belongs to the ten largest clones.

Reading the germline V gene gives CDR1 KGHSH and CDR2 LQKENI. Trimming removed 2 bases from V and 9 bases from J, leaving 17 bases between the germline ends. Counted from cysteine to phenylalanine, this CDR3 has 14 amino acids. Solely the CDR3 DNA is kept, with 42 bases framed from the first base. Regarding this clone: The antigen it recognizes is unknown. Base-call qualities are not available, and no considerably larger clone is one nucleotide away.

Sample time point, as interpreted from the label and publication: cycle 1 day 1 (C1D1), immediately before nivolumab initiation. Every trial patient had relapsed after autologous stem cell transplantation, and cohorts A, B and C differed in prior brentuximab vedotin exposure. The trial cohort included 50 or so patients with relapsed/refractory classical Hodgkin lymphoma, and each patient had a best overall response of complete response, partial response or progressive disease. Single-agent nivolumab was administered to trial patients in the multi-cohort phase II CheckMate 205 trial. An independent review committee assessed best overall response using the 2007 International Working Group response criteria. PBMCs from the trial were collected at three points: immediately before nivolumab initiation (C1D1), and during therapy at cycle 2 day 1 and cycle 4 day 1. Peripheral blood was collected in 8 mL Vacutainer Cell Preparation Tubes, from which PBMCs were isolated by centrifugation and then cryopreserved.

What the authors observed across the whole study: Only a single clinical trial cohort was studied, and what caused the repertoire differences, possibly disease activity or prior therapy, remained undefined. By C4D1, a significant rise was seen in CD4+ TCR diversity but not in CD8+ TCR diversity (p=0.0027 vs p=0.16), and the rise was most apparent among complete responders (p=0.02). Diversity was lower in patients who began nivolumab less than 1 year after ASCT, so these patients were left out of later analyses to avoid confounding by immune reconstitution. Newly diagnosed patients were reported to have lower baseline TCR diversity than healthy donors, and relapsed/refractory patients were reported to have lower baseline TCR diversity still. Among trial patients, those achieving complete response had baseline diversity similar to that of newly diagnosed patients, while diversity was significantly lower in partial responders and progressors.

This sequence was found in a human donor with classical Hodgkin lymphoma. Specimen: peripheral blood mononuclear cells (PBMCs), collected at baseline. The chain is encoded by TRBV18 joined to TRBJ2-7; a tentative D call is TRBD2 (5 bases match). The DNA sequence follows: TGTGCCAGCTCACCAAAGGACGGGATCCCGGGGCAGTACTTC. The resulting protein is CASSPKDGIPGQYF.